This passage covers 31 T cell receptor beta chains from one sample sequenced in a study of technical replicates of blood from a handful of donors. The protocol was immunoSEQ multiplex PCR, while the TCRdb copy is restricted to in-frame clones and leaves out a portion. The data show about 76,000 clones, with around 97% seen just once and 0.21% held by the top ten. Input material: T cells isolated from PBMCs. These TCRs come from a human donor in good health.

This clone was seen a single time. V gene TRBV5-1 combines with J gene TRBJ1-6; no definite D call. Germline V CDR1 and CDR2: SGHRS, YFSETQ. The V end was cut by 5 bases, the J end by 0 bases, with 3 bases between. This CDR3 is 13 amino acids long. CDR3 region: CASRSSYNSPLHF. As DNA, the CDR3 is TGCGCCAGCAGGAGCTCCTATAATTCACCCCTCCACTTT.

This clone is a singleton in its sample. The rearrangement joins TRBV27 to TRBJ2-1, with TRBD2 identical over 8 bases. The V gene's germline CDR1 is MNHEY and CDR2 SMNVEV (reference sequence). This CDR3 has 13 amino acids. J was trimmed by 15 bases and V by 4 bases; bases with no gene match: 11. This chain's CDR3 is CASSYGAGGSGFF. The CDR3 DNA sequence: TGTGCCAGCAGTTATGGGGCGGGGGGTAGTGGGTTCTTC.

The chain couples TRBV4-1 to TRBJ2-1; D perhaps matches TRBD2 (5 bases). CDR1 and CDR2 (germline): MGHRA, YSYEKL. This CDR3 contains 13 residues. V was trimmed by 4 bases and J by 7 bases, leaving 11 bases between them. DNA of the CDR3: TGCGCCAGCAGCCCCAGGACTGAAAATGAGCAGTTCTTC. Its protein product is CASSPRTENEQFF.

The gene calls are TRBV7-9 and TRBJ2-5, with D perhaps TRBD2 (5 bases). The CDR3 covers 16 residues. V lost 4 bases, J lost 2 bases, and 17 bases lay in between. Germline CDR1 reads SEHNR; CDR2 reads FQNEAQ (reference sequence). CDR3 protein: CASSSRGTRLQETQYF. CDR3 nucleotides: TGTGCCAGCAGCTCACGGGGAACCAGGTTACAAGAGACCCAGTACTTC.

The rearrangement uses TRBV7-3 and TRBJ2-5, with 15 bases aligning to TRBD2. The CDR3 is 18 residues long. Germline CDR1 is SGHTA and CDR2 is FQGTGA. Trimming removed 5 bases from V and 4 bases from J; junction bases left unmatched: 11. Here the CDR3 reads CASSRGLAGGLTRETQYF. The CDR3 DNA is TGTGCCAGCAGCCGAGGACTAGCGGGGGGGCTAACAAGAGAGACCCAGTACTTC.

The rearrangement joins TRBV29-1 to TRBJ1-5, with 7 positions matching TRBD1. Germline CDR1 SQVTM, CDR2 ANQGSEA. V trimming: 6 bases; J trimming: 4 bases; junction bases outside the gene matches: 9. The CDR3 is made up of 14 amino acids. CDR3 in DNA: TGCAGCGTCTCCGTACAGGGGAGTAATCAGCCCCAGCATTTT. Translation gives CSVSVQGSNQPQHF.

The rearrangement joins TRBV5-1 to TRBJ2-1, with 7 bases fitting TRBD1. With V trimmed by 4 bases and J by 1 base, 8 bases remained unmatched. The germline CDR1 and CDR2 sequences are SGHRS and YFSETQ. The CDR3 covers 16 residues. CDR3 loop: CASSPWTGRSYNEQFF. In DNA, the CDR3 is TGCGCCAGCAGCCCCTGGACAGGAAGGTCCTACAATGAGCAGTTCTTC. The full variable domain, its missing parts supplied by reference TRBV5-1 and TRBJ2-1, is KAGVTQTPRYLIKTRGQQVTLSCSPISGHRSVSWYQQTPGQGLQFLFEYFSETQRNKGNFPGRFSGRQFSNSRSEMNVSTLELGDSALYLCASSPWTGRSYNEQFFGPGTRLTVL.

The chain carries TRBV15 and TRBJ1-5, with D possibly being TRBD1 (5 bases). The CDR3 contains 16 residues. Per the germline V gene, CDR1 is LNHNV and CDR2 is YYDKDF (reference sequence). V was trimmed by 0 bases and J by 2 bases, leaving 11 bases between them. CDR3 sequence: CATSRDRVGGNQPQHF. CDR3 coding DNA: TGTGCCACCAGCAGAGATAGGGTAGGGGGCAATCAGCCCCAGCATTTT.

The chain employs TRBV7-9 and TRBJ1-2; D gene ambiguous. CDR1 SEHNR and CDR2 FQNEAQ come from the germline V gene (reference sequence). Between the trimmed V and J ends, which lost 3 bases and 6 bases, there was a span of 17 bases. CDR3 length: 15 amino acids. The CDR3 sequence: CASSFDPGKGDGYTF. CDR3 sequence (DNA): TGTGCCAGCAGCTTCGATCCTGGGAAGGGAGATGGCTACACCTTC.

The V call is TRBV6-5, the J call TRBJ2-2; D is unresolved. Trimming stripped 8 bases from V and 0 bases from J, with 10 bases between. Looked up from germline, CDR1 is MNHEY and CDR2 is SVGAGI. The CDR3 loop spans 14 amino acids. The CDR3 coding sequence is TGTGCCAGCGCGAGAAAGTCGAACACCGGGGAGCTGTTTTTT. Its translation: CASARKSNTGELFF.

V gene TRBV18 combines with J gene TRBJ1-5, with a tentative D call TRBD1 (5 bases). Trimming took 3 bases from V and 6 from J, leaving 15 bases between them. The CDR3 contains 15 residues. Germline V CDR1 and CDR2: KGHSH, LQKENI. The CDR3, as DNA: TGTGCCAGCTCACCTACCGTAGGGGCAGGTCAGCCCCAGCATTTT. This translates into CASSPTVGAGQPQHF.

The chain joins TRBV19 to TRBJ1-1; 8 bases align to TRBD1. The J segment lost 7 bases and the V segment lost 5 bases, leaving 6 bases of the junction unmatched. Per the germline V gene, CDR1 is LNHDA and CDR2 is SQIVND (reference sequence). The CDR3 is made up of 13 amino acids. The CDR3 region is CASSAGQGFEAFF. The CDR3 coding sequence is TGTGCCAGTAGTGCAGGACAGGGATTTGAAGCTTTCTTT. The full variable domain, its missing parts supplied by reference TRBV19 and TRBJ1-1, is DGGITQSPKYLFRKEGQNVTLSCEQNLNHDAMYWYRQDPGQGLRLIYYSQIVNDFQKGDIAEGYSVSREKKESFPLTVTSAQKNPTAFYLCASSAGQGFEAFFGQGTRLTVV.

The chain joins TRBV18 to TRBJ2-5; a possible D gene is TRBD2 (6 bases). CDR1 and CDR2 (germline): KGHSH, LQKENI. The ends were cut back, 1 base at V and 0 bases at J, with 18 bases in the middle. This CDR3 spans 18 amino acids. The CDR3 region is CASSPRGGGGEDQETQYF. The CDR3 DNA reads TGTGCCAGCTCACCACGAGGAGGTGGCGGGGAAGACCAAGAGACCCAGTACTTC.

The gene calls are TRBV2 and TRBJ2-2, with 7 bases matching TRBD2. The CDR3 is 14 residues long. V lost 4 bases to trimming and J lost 4 bases; unmatched junction nucleotides: 3. Germline assignment: CDR1 SNHLY and CDR2 FYNNEI. This CDR3 is CASSAWGGTGELFF. Written as DNA, the CDR3 is TGTGCCAGCAGTGCCTGGGGGGGCACCGGGGAGCTGTTTTTT.

The V and J genes are TRBV28 and TRBJ2-6, with 8 positions matching TRBD1. Trimming removed 7 bases from V and 0 bases from J; junction bases left unmatched: 11. There are 18 residues in the CDR3. CDR1 is MDHEN, CDR2 SYDVKM, per germline. The CDR3 reads CASTKGQGGYSGANVLTF. CDR3 DNA: TGTGCCAGCACCAAAGGACAGGGTGGGTACTCTGGGGCCAACGTCCTGACTTTC.

The chain uses TRBV6-1 and TRBJ1-1; D unresolved. The V gene's germline CDR1 is MNHNS and CDR2 SASEGT. CDR3 length: 11 amino acids. V was clipped by 9 bases and J by 7 bases, with 12 bases between them. The CDR3 here is CASSRGIEAFF. CDR3 bases: TGTGCCAGTAGCCGGGGAATTGAAGCTTTCTTT.

This chain joins TRBV4-1 and TRBJ2-7; TRBD1 matches 9 bases. The junction had 17 bases not matched to a gene; V was cut back by 4 bases and J by 4 bases. Germline-derived CDR1 and CDR2 are MGHRA and YSYEKL. This CDR3 spans 18 amino acids. CDR3 DNA sequence: TGCGCCAGCAGCCCTATTATGTTCCGGGACAGGGAGCCGTACGAGCAGTACTTC. This sequence encodes CASSPIMFRDREPYEQYF.

The chain has TRBV2 and TRBJ2-5, with 9 positions matching TRBD1. V shed 5 bases and J 1 base; nucleotides not matched to a gene: 2. The V gene's germline CDR1 is SNHLY and CDR2 FYNNEI. The CDR3 is 14 residues long. The DNA of the CDR3 is TGTGCCAGCAGTCCGGACAGGGGCCAAGAGACCCAGTACTTC. This translates into CASSPDRGQETQYF.

This chain connects TRBV2 to TRBJ2-1, with no clear D. This CDR3 has 11 residues. Trimming stripped 7 bases from V and 3 bases from J, with 4 bases between. CDR1 is SNHLY and CDR2 is FYNNEI in the germline V gene. In DNA, the CDR3 is TGTGCCAGCAACTACTACAATGAGCAGTTCTTC. Translation gives CASNYYNEQFF.

This clone was observed once. The chain has TRBV10-3 and TRBJ1-3, with D possibly TRBD1 on 5 matching bases. Germline V gene lookup returns CDR1 ENHRY and CDR2 SYGVKD. The CDR3 is made up of 14 amino acids. Between the trimmed V and J ends, which lost 11 bases and 1 base, there was a span of 15 bases. CDR3 loop: CALWSGGSGNTIYF. The CDR3 DNA reads as TGTGCCCTCTGGTCGGGGGGTTCTGGAAACACCATATATTTT.

This clone was counted once. V usage is TRBV10-3 and J usage is TRBJ2-7; perhaps TRBD1 as D (6 bases). The V and J ends lost 10 bases and 3 bases respectively, with 13 bases between them. This CDR3 comprises 12 residues. Germline CDR1 reads ENHRY; CDR2 reads SYGVKD. The CDR3 here is CATRQDNYEQYF. Here the CDR3 DNA reads TGTGCCACAAGACAGGACAACTACGAGCAGTACTTC.

The chain links TRBV7-8 to TRBJ1-1, with a possible D match to TRBD1 (5 bases). CDR1 is SGHVS and CDR2 is FQNEAQ in the germline V gene. V lost 5 bases to trimming and J lost 2 bases, with 18 bases between them. The length of the CDR3 is 16 residues. In nucleotides, the CDR3 is TGTGCCAGCAGCCCATCAGTGAGGGACTTTAACACTGAAGCTTTCTTT. Protein: CASSPSVRDFNTEAFF.

J is TRBJ2-7 and V is TRBV15; the match to TRBD1 covers 7 bases. Germline loops: CDR1 LNHNV, CDR2 YYDKDF (reference sequence). The length of the CDR3 is 15 residues. V lost 1 base, J lost 2 bases, and 5 bases stayed unmatched. The CDR3 nucleotides read TGTGCCACCAGCAGAGCCCCGACAGGGACCTACGAGCAGTACTTC. This translates into CATSRAPTGTYEQYF. Complete variable domain (other parts from reference TRBV15 and TRBJ2-7): DAMVIQNPRYQVTQFGKPVTLSCSQTLNHNVMYWYQQKSSQAPKLLFHYYDKDFNNEADTPDNFQSRRPNTSFCFLDIRSPGLGDTAMYLCATSRAPTGTYEQYFGPGTRLTVT.

The chain couples TRBV7-9 to TRBJ2-1, with 10 bases lining up with TRBD1. The V gene end was trimmed by 5 bases and the J gene end by 3 bases; junction bases not matched to a gene: 7. The length of the CDR3 is 16 residues. Germline CDR1 reads SEHNR; CDR2 reads FQNEAQ (reference sequence). For the CDR3, the DNA is TGTGCCAGCAGCCAAAGGACAGGGGGGCGCTACAATGAGCAGTTCTTC. It specifies CASSQRTGGRYNEQFF.

The rearrangement links TRBV5-4 to TRBJ1-2, with TRBD1 as a possible D gene (6 bases). Germline V gene sequence: CDR1 SGHNT, CDR2 YYREEE (reference sequence). The CDR3 loop spans 16 amino acids. Trimming removed 4 bases at V and 2 bases at J, with 18 bases between. CDR3 bases: TGTGCCAGCAGCCAGGGGCGACTCGAATCAAACTATGGCTACACCTTC. Its protein is CASSQGRLESNYGYTF.

This clone showed up just a few times. The chain employs TRBV29-1 and TRBJ1-1, with D unclear. Germline lookup yields CDR1 SQVTM and CDR2 ANQGSEA. The CDR3 length is 11 residues. Trimming cost V 6 bases and J 7 bases, with 12 bases left between them. CDR3 bases: TGCAGCGTCACAGATGGAGGTGAAGCTTTCTTT. Amino acid sequence: CSVTDGGEAFF.

The chain has TRBV11-3 and TRBJ1-1; 7 bases map to TRBD1. Germline CDR1 and CDR2: SGHNT and YENEEA. CDR3 length: 14 residues. V lost 7 bases and J lost 1; bases outside the gene matches: 6. The CDR3 DNA sequence: TGTGCCAGCACGGACAGGAGGGGGAACACTGAAGCTTTCTTT. This sequence encodes CASTDRRGNTEAFF.

This chain uses TRBV19 with TRBJ1-2, with D perhaps TRBD1 (6 bases). CDR1 is LNHDA, CDR2 SQIVND, per germline (reference sequence). This CDR3 is 14 amino acids long. V gave up 6 bases and J gave up 4 bases, with 15 bases separating them. The chain's CDR3 is CASSRGEGVYGYTF. The CDR3 coding sequence is TGTGCCAGTAGCCGAGGCGAGGGGGTCTATGGCTACACCTTC.

V gene TRBV18 combines with J gene TRBJ2-7, with 8 bases fitting TRBD1. Germline V lookup: CDR1 KGHSH, CDR2 LQKENI. The CDR3 contains 14 residues. V gave up 5 bases and J gave up 3 bases; unmatched junction bases: 6. The CDR3 region is CASSSTGQVYEQYF. The CDR3 coding sequence is TGTGCCAGCTCAAGCACGGGACAGGTCTACGAGCAGTACTTC.

The chain joins TRBV15 to TRBJ2-5, with 14 bases aligning to TRBD2. The CDR3 covers 16 residues. Germline V lookup: CDR1 LNHNV, CDR2 YYDKDF (reference sequence). Unmatched junction bases numbered 5, after V lost 4 bases and J lost 4 bases. CDR3 nucleotides: TGTGCCACCAGCAAGGGGACTAGCGGGGGCGTAGAGACCCAGTACTTC. Residues: CATSKGTSGGVETQYF.

The CDR3 bases are TGCAGCGTTGGCCGAGACAGTCCCTACGAGCAGTACTTC. Translating gives CSVGRDSPYEQYF. This chain links TRBV29-1 with TRBJ2-7; tentative D call: TRBD1 (5 bases). This CDR3 has 13 amino acids. Germline V lookup: CDR1 SQVTM, CDR2 ANQGSEA. Trimming took off 4 bases at V and 2 bases at J, with 12 bases between the two ends.